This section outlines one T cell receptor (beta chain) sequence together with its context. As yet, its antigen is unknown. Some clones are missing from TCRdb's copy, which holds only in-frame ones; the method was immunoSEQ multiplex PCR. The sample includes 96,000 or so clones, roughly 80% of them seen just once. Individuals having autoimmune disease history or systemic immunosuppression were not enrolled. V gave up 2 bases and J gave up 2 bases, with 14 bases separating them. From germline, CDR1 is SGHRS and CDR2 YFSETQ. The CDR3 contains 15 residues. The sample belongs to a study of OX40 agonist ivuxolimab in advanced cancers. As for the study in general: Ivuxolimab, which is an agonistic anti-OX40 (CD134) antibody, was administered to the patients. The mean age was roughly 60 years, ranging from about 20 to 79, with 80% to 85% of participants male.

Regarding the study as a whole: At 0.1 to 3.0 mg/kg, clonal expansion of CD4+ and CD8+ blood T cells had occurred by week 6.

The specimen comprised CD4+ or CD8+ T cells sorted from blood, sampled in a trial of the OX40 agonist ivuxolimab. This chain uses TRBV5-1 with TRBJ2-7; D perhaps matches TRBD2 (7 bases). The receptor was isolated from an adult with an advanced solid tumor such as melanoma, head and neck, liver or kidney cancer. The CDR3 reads CASSLQRGGPYEQYF. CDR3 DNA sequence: TGCGCCAGCAGCTTACAGAGGGGGGGGCCCTACGAGCAGTACTTC.